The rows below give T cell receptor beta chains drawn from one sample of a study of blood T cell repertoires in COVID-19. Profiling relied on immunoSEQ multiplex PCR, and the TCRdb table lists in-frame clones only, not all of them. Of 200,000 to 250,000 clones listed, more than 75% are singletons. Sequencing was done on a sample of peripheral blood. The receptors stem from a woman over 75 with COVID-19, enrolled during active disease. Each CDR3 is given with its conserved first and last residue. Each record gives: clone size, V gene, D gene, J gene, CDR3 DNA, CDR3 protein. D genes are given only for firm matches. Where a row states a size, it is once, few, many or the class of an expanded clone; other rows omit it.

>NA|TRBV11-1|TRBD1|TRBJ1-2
TGTGCCAGCAGCTGGGACAGCTATGGCTACACCTTC
CASSWDSYGYTF
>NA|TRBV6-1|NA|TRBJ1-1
TGTGCCAGCAGTGAATGGGGGGGGGCTTTCTTT
CASSEWGGAFF
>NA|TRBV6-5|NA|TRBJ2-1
TGTGCCAGCAAGAGGAGCTCCTACAATGAGCAGTTCTTC
CASKRSSYNEQFF
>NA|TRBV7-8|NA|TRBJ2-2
TGTGCCAGCAGCTTACAGGGGTCGGTCGGGGAGCTGTTTTTT
CASSLQGSVGELFF
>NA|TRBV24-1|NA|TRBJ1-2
TGTGCCACAAGGACAGATCCATATGGCTACACCTTC
CATRTDPYGYTF
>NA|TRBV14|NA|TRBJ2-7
TGTGCCAGCAGCCGATCCAGGCAATACGAGCAGTACTTC
CASSRSRQYEQYF
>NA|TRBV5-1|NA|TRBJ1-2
TGCGCCAGCAGCTTGGATTCACGGGGGGGCTACACCTTC
CASSLDSRGGYTF
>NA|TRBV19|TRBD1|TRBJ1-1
TGTGCCAGTAGCCATCCCGGGGACAGGACTGAAGCTTTCTTT
CASSHPGDRTEAFF
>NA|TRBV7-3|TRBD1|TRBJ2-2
TGTGCCAGCAGCATAGGACAGGGTCTCACCGGGGAGCTGTTTTTT
CASSIGQGLTGELFF
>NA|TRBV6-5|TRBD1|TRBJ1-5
TGTGCCAGCAGTCGGGGACAGGTTTTAGATCAGCCCCAGCATTTT
CASSRGQVLDQPQHF
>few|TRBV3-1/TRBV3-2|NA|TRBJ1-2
TGTGCCAGCAGCCAAGGAGGAACCTATGGCTACACCTTC
CASSQGGTYGYTF
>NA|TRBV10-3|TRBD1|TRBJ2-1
TGTGCCATCAGCCCGGGACAGGTGACTAATGAGCAGTTCTTC
CAISPGQVTNEQFF
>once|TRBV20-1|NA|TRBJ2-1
TGCAGTGCTGCCCGTTTTGGCGAGCAGTTCTTC
CSAARFGEQFF
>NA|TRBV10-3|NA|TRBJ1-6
TGTGCCATCAGGGGCTCTAATTCACCCCTCCACTTT
CAIRGSNSPLHF
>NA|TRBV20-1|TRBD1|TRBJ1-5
TGCAGTGCAAGTAGGGACAGTAGAACGGGTCAGCCCCAGCATTTT
CSASRDSRTGQPQHF
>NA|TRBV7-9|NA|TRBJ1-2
TGTGCCAGCAGCCGCTTTAGCCTCGGGGAAGGCTACACCTTC
CASSRFSLGEGYTF
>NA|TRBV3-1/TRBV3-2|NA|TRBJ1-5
TGTGCCAGCAGCCAAGATAGGGGCAACGGGGGACAGCCCCAGCATTTT
CASSQDRGNGGQPQHF
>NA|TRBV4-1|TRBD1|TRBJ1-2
TGCGCCAGCAGCCCAACACAGGGGTCCATTGGCTATGGCTACACCTTC
CASSPTQGSIGYGYTF
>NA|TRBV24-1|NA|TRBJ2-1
TGTGCCACCAGTGCAACAGGGAGCTCCTACAATGAGCAGTTCTTC
CATSATGSSYNEQFF
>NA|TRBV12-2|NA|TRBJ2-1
TGTGCAGGGCTCGGGGGGGTCCCTTTGGATGAGCAGTTCTTC
CAGLGGVPLDEQFF
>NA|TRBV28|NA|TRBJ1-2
TGTGCCAGCAGTTTTTCCGACTTAGCGGGCTACACCTTC
CASSFSDLAGYTF
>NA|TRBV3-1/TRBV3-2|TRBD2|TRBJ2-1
TGTGCCAGCAGCCTTTTTTTCGGGAGGGCCAGGGGAAATGAGCAGTTCTTC
CASSLFFGRARGNEQFF
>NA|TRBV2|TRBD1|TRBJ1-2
TGTGCCAGCAGCGGACAGGGTGAAGTTTATGGCTACACCTTC
CASSGQGEVYGYTF
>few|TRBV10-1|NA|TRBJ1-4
TGCGCCAGCAGTGAGAGCGGGGATAGGGAAAAACTGTTTTTT
CASSESGDREKLFF
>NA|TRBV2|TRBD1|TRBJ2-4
TGTGCCAGCAGTGGGCCAGGGGGCATAGACATTCAGTACTTC
CASSGPGGIDIQYF
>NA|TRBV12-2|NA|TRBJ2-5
TGTGCAAGTCGCCCCCGATCTCGGGAGACCCAGTACTTC
CASRPRSRETQYF
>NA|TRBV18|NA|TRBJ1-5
TGTGCCAGCTCACATTCCGACAGAAATCAGCCCCAGCATTTT
CASSHSDRNQPQHF
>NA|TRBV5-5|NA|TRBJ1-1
TGTGCCAGCAGCTTGGTTACCGGGGTTGGCACTGAAGCTTTCTTT
CASSLVTGVGTEAFF
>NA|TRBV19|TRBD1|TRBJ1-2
TGTGCCAGTAGTTTAGGGGGCCCTAACTATGGCTACACCTTC
CASSLGGPNYGYTF
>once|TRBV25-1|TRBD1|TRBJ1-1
TGTGCCAGCATTGCGACAGGGGGCGCGAGGACTGAAGCTTTCTTT
CASIATGGARTEAFF
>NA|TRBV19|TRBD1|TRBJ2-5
TGTGCCAGTAGTCAACCGGGACAGAAAGAGACCCAGTACTTC
CASSQPGQKETQYF
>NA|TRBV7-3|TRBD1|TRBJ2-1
TGTGCCAGCAGCTTATACCCGACAGGGCCCCCCTACAATGAGCAGTTCTTC
CASSLYPTGPPYNEQFF
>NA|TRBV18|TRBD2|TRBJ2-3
TGTGCCAGCTCACCTATGGGACTAGCGGGAGGTACAGATACGCAGTATTTT
CASSPMGLAGGTDTQYF
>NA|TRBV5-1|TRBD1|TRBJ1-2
TGCGCCAGCAGCGGGACAGACCTACCCTATGGCTACACCTTC
CASSGTDLPYGYTF
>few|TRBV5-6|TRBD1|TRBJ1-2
TGTGCCAGCAGCCCAAGGACAGGCTTCTATGGCTACACCTTC
CASSPRTGFYGYTF
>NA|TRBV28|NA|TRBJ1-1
TGTGCCAGCAGTTTGCGAGGGGGTACTGAAGCTTTCTTT
CASSLRGGTEAFF
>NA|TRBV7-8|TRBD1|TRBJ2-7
TGTGCCAGCAGCTTACGGGACAGGGGCCCATACGAGCAGTACTTC
CASSLRDRGPYEQYF
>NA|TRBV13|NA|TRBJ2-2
TGTGCCAGCAGCTCCTTGACCGGGGAGCTGTTTTTT
CASSSLTGELFF
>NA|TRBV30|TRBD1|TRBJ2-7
TGTGCCTGTTGGGACAGCTCCTACGAGCAGTACTTC
CACWDSSYEQYF
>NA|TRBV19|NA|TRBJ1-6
TGTGCCAGTAGTATCCAGGGCAATAATTCACCCCTCCACTTT
CASSIQGNNSPLHF
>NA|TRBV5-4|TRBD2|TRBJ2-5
TGTGCCAGCAGCCCAAGGGGACTAGCGGGACGAGAGACCCAGTACTTC
CASSPRGLAGRETQYF
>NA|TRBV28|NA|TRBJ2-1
TGTGCCAGCAGTTTTATCGGGAATGAGCAGTTCTTC
CASSFIGNEQFF
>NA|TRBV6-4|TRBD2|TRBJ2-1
TGTGCCAGCAGCCGAAGCGGGGCCTCCTACAATGAGCAGTTCTTC
CASSRSGASYNEQFF
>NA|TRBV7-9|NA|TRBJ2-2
TGTGCCAGCAGCTCGACAGACCGGGGGGAGCTGTTTTTT
CASSSTDRGELFF
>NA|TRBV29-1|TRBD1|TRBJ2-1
TGCAGCGTTGAAGACAGGGGGCGTTACAATGAGCAGTTCTTC
CSVEDRGRYNEQFF
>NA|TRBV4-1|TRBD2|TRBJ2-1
TGCGCCAGCAGCCCTCCTGGGCGGGGGGCAAATGAGCAGTTCTTC
CASSPPGRGANEQFF
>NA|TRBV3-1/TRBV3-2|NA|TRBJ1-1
TGTGCCAGCAGCCCATGGGGGGGGACTGAAGCTTTCTTT
CASSPWGGTEAFF
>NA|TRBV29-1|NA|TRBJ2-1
TGCAGCGCGGCGCGCGGGGGCGTCTTCAATGAGCAGTTCTTC
CSAARGGVFNEQFF
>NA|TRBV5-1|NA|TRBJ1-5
TGCGCCAGCAGCCCACAGGGTTTGTTTCAGCCCCAGCATTTT
CASSPQGLFQPQHF
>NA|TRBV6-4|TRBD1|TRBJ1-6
TGTGCCAGCAGTGACAGAGGGGACAGCGGTTCACCCCTCCACTTT
CASSDRGDSGSPLHF
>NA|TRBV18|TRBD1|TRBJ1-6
TGTGCCAGCTCTCCGGACAGGGAGCTCCACTTT
CASSPDRELHF
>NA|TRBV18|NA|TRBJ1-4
TGTGCCAGCTCACCAATTCTTAATGAAAAACTGTTTTTT
CASSPILNEKLFF
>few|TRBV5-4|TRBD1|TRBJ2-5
TGTGCCAGCAGCTTAACAGGGGGAGAGACCCAGTACTTC
CASSLTGGETQYF
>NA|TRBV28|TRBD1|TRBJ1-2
TGTGCCGCCGGACAGGGGAATTTCTATGGCTACACCTTC
CAAGQGNFYGYTF
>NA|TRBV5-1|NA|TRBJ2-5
TGCGCCAGCAGCAACTCTCCAGGAGAGACCCAGTACTTC
CASSNSPGETQYF
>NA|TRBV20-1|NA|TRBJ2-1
TGCAGTGCTTCAGCCTACAATGAGCAGTTCTTC
CSASAYNEQFF
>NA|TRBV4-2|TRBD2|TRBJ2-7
TGTGCCAGCAGCCCAGCTGGGACTAGCGGATACGAGCAGTACTTC
CASSPAGTSGYEQYF